This T cell receptor beta chain was sequenced in a study of post-analysis software for immune sequencing data. The study, taken as a whole, reports: The study found TRBV5-6, TRBV5-1 and TRBV20-1 among a handful of TRBV segments more frequent in patients than controls. The normalized Chao1 diversity of multiple sclerosis patients was significantly lower than that of controls.

Details on this clonotype: The antigen remains undetermined.

TCR beta cDNA libraries had unique molecular identifiers. Researchers reported roughly 0.5 million cDNA molecules coming from roughly 0.93 to 9.6 million T cells. TCRdb independently ran MiXCR on the PCR reads; one entry per CDR3 protein. The table includes 740,000 or so distinct CDR3 sequences, 53% detected once. Germline CDR1 MNHEY, CDR2 SVGAGI. The V and J ends lost 6 bases and 4 bases respectively, with 15 bases between them. The CDR3 has 14 amino acids. Sequenced input: blood. The gene calls are TRBV6-5 and TRBJ2-5; no clear D gene. This clonotype originated in a girl aged 10 to 17 with multiple sclerosis. For the CDR3, the DNA is TGTGCCAGCAGCGACCAAAGGGTCGGAGAGACCCAGTACTTC. This encodes CASSDQRVGETQYF.